This T cell receptor beta chain came from a study of blood T cell repertoires in COVID-19. On the study more broadly: COVID-19 samples from acute and convalescent phases originated in the United States, Italy and Spain.

The protocol was immunoSEQ multiplex PCR, while the TCRdb copy is restricted to in-frame clones and leaves out a portion. The profile shows approximately 76,000 clones, more than 70% of them singletons. The CDR3 is 14 residues long. V was pared by 0 bases and J by 6 bases, with 5 bases of the junction left unmatched. Germline V gives CDR1 SGHAT, CDR2 FQNNGV. The clonotype originates from a woman of 80 years or more with active or convalescent COVID-19. The material sequenced was peripheral blood. V usage is TRBV11-2 and J usage is TRBJ2-7; 7 nucleotides agree with TRBD1. The CDR3 nucleotides read TGTGCCAGCAGCTTAGAACGGACAGGATCCGAGCAGTACTTC. Translation gives CASSLERTGSEQYF.